These 20 T cell receptor beta chains were sequenced from one sample in a study of blood T cell repertoires in COVID-19. TCRdb's table, derived via immunoSEQ multiplex PCR, lists solely in-frame clones and lacks some. Altogether roughly 290,000 clones are present, around 87% being singletons, with the ten largest covering around 8%. The sample was peripheral blood. These receptor sequences come from a woman aged 45-65 years who had recovered from COVID-19.

This chain links TRBV9 with TRBJ1-6; a possible D gene is TRBD1 (5 bases). The CDR3 length is 14 residues. V was clipped by 0 bases and J by 6 bases, with 7 bases between them. CDR1 SGDLS and CDR2 YYNGEE come from the germline V gene. The CDR3 here is CASSVGGGNSPLHF. The CDR3 DNA reads as TGTGCCAGCAGCGTAGGGGGGGGTAATTCACCCCTCCACTTT.

This chain connects TRBV3-1 (or the pseudogene TRBV3-2) to TRBJ1-5, with D maybe TRBD1 (5 bases). The CDR3 consists of 15 residues. Per germline, CDR1 LGHDT and CDR2 YNNKEL (reference sequence). With 0 bases removed from V and 7 bases from J, the gap between germline ends came to 13 bases. The CDR3 nucleotides read TGTGCCAGCAGCCAAGATATGCAGGGAGGCCAGCCCCAGCATTTT. It specifies CASSQDMQGGQPQHF.

The chain is built from TRBV28 and TRBJ1-1; a weak D match, TRBD1 (5 bases). The CDR3 runs 14 residues. The germline CDR1 and CDR2 sequences are MDHEN and SYDVKM. V lost 4 bases, J lost 4 bases, and 13 bases lay in between. The CDR3 loop reads CASSSPGERTEAFF. CDR3 DNA: TGTGCCAGCAGTTCTCCGGGGGAGCGCACTGAAGCTTTCTTT.

The chain links TRBV28 to TRBJ2-2; D is possibly TRBD1 (5 bases). CDR3 length equals 13 residues. Germline V gives CDR1 MDHEN, CDR2 SYDVKM. V was trimmed by 6 bases and J by 7 bases, leaving 12 bases between them. This CDR3 reads CASSSRVSGELFF. The DNA of the CDR3 is TGTGCCAGCAGCTCCAGGGTTAGCGGGGAGCTGTTTTTT.

The genes are TRBV7-2 and TRBJ2-7; 11 nucleotides match TRBD2. Losses at the gene ends were 5 bases for V and 2 bases for J; bases not matched to a gene: 5. This CDR3 has 15 residues. Germline lookup yields CDR1 SGHTA and CDR2 FQGNSA. DNA for the CDR3: TGTGCCAGCAGCCCCTTAGCGGGAGGGACCTACGAGCAGTACTTC. It yields the protein CASSPLAGGTYEQYF.

The rearrangement joins TRBV5-5 to TRBJ2-7; maybe TRBD1 (5 bases). CDR3 length: 15 residues. Trimming stripped 4 bases from V and 6 bases from J, with 20 bases between. The V gene's germline CDR1 is SGHKS and CDR2 YYEKEE (reference sequence). The CDR3 DNA follows: TGTGCCAGCAGCGGGGCTAGAACAGGACGCTTCGAGCAGTACTTC. This gives the protein CASSGARTGRFEQYF.

CDR3 sequence: CASTRQLGTDTQYF. The CDR3, as DNA: TGTGCCAGTACCAGACAACTAGGGACAGATACGCAGTATTTT. The chain links TRBV19 to TRBJ2-3; D may be TRBD2 (5 bases). The germline CDR1 and CDR2 sequences are LNHDA and SQIVND (reference sequence). With 7 bases removed from V and 3 bases from J, the gap between germline ends came to 14 bases. The CDR3 loop spans 14 amino acids. Combining the CDR3 with reference TRBV19 and TRBJ2-3 gives the whole variable domain DGGITQSPKYLFRKEGQNVTLSCEQNLNHDAMYWYRQDPGQGLRLIYYSQIVNDFQKGDIAEGYSVSREKKESFPLTVTSAQKNPTAFYLCASTRQLGTDTQYFGPGTRLTVL.

The rearrangement joins TRBV29-1 to TRBJ1-3; D unresolved. V dropped 7 bases and J dropped 1 base, with 8 bases sitting between them. The length of the CDR3 is 12 residues. CDR1 is SQVTM, CDR2 ANQGSEA, per germline. The CDR3 spells CSAAESGNTIYF. CDR3 sequence (DNA): TGCAGCGCCGCTGAGTCTGGAAACACCATATATTTT.

This chain uses TRBV10-2 with TRBJ1-2, with TRBD1 matching over 8 bases. Germline values: CDR1 WSHSY, CDR2 SAAADI. The CDR3 runs to 14 residues. Trimming at V came to 10 bases and at J to 7 bases, leaving 14 bases not matched to a gene. The CDR3 bases are TGCGCCACCACGGGGCAGGGGGCTGTCGGTGGCTACACCTTC. As protein: CATTGQGAVGGYTF.

The V call is TRBV13, the J call TRBJ2-1; 7 nucleotides line up with TRBD1. Germline V gives CDR1 PRHDT, CDR2 FYEKMQ (reference sequence). The CDR3 is 14 amino acids. The J segment lost 8 bases and the V segment lost 5 bases, leaving 9 bases of the junction unmatched. The CDR3 DNA sequence: TGTGCCAGCAGCCCAAGCGACAGGGTCGATGAGCAGTTCTTC. Translation: CASSPSDRVDEQFF.

In its sample, this clone was seen a few times. The gene calls are TRBV5-4 and TRBJ2-2, with D hard to call. The CDR3 covers 17 residues. V was trimmed by 0 bases and J by 8 bases, leaving 20 bases between them. Germline CDR1 SGHNT, CDR2 YYREEE (reference sequence). CDR3 DNA: TGTGCCAGCAGCTTGGAACCGAGCCGAGTGATCGAGGGGGAGCTGTTTTTT. It translates to CASSLEPSRVIEGELFF.

This clone was seen a single time. The V call is TRBV30, the J call TRBJ2-7; the match to TRBD2 covers 7 bases. With 8 bases clipped from V and 0 bases from J, the junction kept 13 bases outside the gene matches. The germline V gene has CDR1 GTSNPN and CDR2 SVGIG (reference sequence). The CDR3 contains 15 residues. CDR3 in amino acids: CAGTLSSGLSYEQYF. DNA for the CDR3: TGTGCCGGGACCCTCTCTAGCGGCCTCTCCTACGAGCAGTACTTC.

The V gene is TRBV4-1, the J gene TRBJ1-4; D unresolved. From germline, CDR1 is MGHRA and CDR2 YSYEKL. V gave up 0 bases and J gave up 8 bases, with 13 bases separating them. This CDR3 region has 15 residues. CDR3 amino acids: CASSQDVGAGEKLFF. The CDR3 DNA sequence: TGCGCCAGCAGCCAAGACGTGGGTGCCGGGGAAAAACTGTTTTTT.

This chain links TRBV19 with TRBJ1-5, with a weak D call TRBD1 (6 bases). CDR3 length equals 14 residues. V was cut by 5 bases and J by 7 bases, with 15 bases left in between. In germline, CDR1 is LNHDA, CDR2 SQIVND (reference sequence). The CDR3 region has the DNA TGTGCCAGTAGTTACACAGGGTCCAGCCAGCCCCAGCATTTT. Its translation: CASSYTGSSQPQHF.

The CDR3, as DNA: TGCGCCAGCAGCCCCGTACTAGCGGGAGGGGTAGAGACCCAGTACTTC. It is translated as CASSPVLAGGVETQYF. The chain couples TRBV5-1 to TRBJ2-5; 13 bases fit TRBD2. The CDR3 sequence is 16 residues long. Looked up from germline, CDR1 is SGHRS and CDR2 is YFSETQ. The V segment lost 4 bases and the J segment 4 bases; nucleotides outside the gene matches: 7.

Concerning this clone itself: Other DNA sequences in this sample translate to the same CDR3. The rearrangement joins TRBV15 to TRBJ1-2; 8 positions agree with TRBD1. This CDR3 has 13 residues. Germline CDR1 is LNHNV and CDR2 is YYDKDF (reference sequence). V trimming: 2 bases; J trimming: 4 bases; junction bases outside the gene matches: 0. CDR3 bases: TGTGCCACCAGCAGACAGGGGGCCTATGGCTACACCTTC. It translates to CATSRQGAYGYTF.

V usage is TRBV10-3 and J usage is TRBJ1-2; 11 positions agree with TRBD1. Trimming removed 2 bases from V and 6 bases from J; junction bases left unmatched: 2. CDR3 size: 14 residues. The germline V gene encodes CDR1 ENHRY and CDR2 SYGVKD. The CDR3 coding sequence is TGTGCCATCAGTGAGGGACAGGGGGCCCATGGCTACACCTTC. It yields the protein CAISEGQGAHGYTF.

V gene TRBV9 combines with J gene TRBJ1-2; possibly TRBD1 for D (5 bases). Between the trimmed V and J ends, which lost 7 bases and 7 bases, there was a span of 11 bases. Germline assignment: CDR1 SGDLS and CDR2 YYNGEE. The CDR3 is made up of 11 amino acids. The CDR3 DNA reads as TGTGCCAGCGCGGGGGTAATTGGCTACACCTTC. Residues: CASAGVIGYTF.

CDR3 nucleotide sequence: TGTGCCAGCAGTCGAATAATAGACAGTGACTACACCTTC. Its protein is CASSRIIDSDYTF. J is TRBJ1-2 and V is TRBV2; a possible D gene is TRBD1 (5 bases). CDR3 length equals 13 residues. The ends were cut back, 5 bases at V and 10 bases at J, with 17 bases in the middle. Germline V gene sequence: CDR1 SNHLY, CDR2 FYNNEI.

The DNA of the CDR3 is TGTGCCAGTTCCGCGGACATCGACTCCTACGAGCAGTACTTC. Protein sequence: CASSADIDSYEQYF. The chain recombines TRBV6-5 with TRBJ2-7, with a tentative D call TRBD1 (5 bases). Trimming stripped 9 bases from V and 0 bases from J, with 15 bases between. CDR1 and CDR2 from the germline V gene are MNHEY and SVGAGI. The CDR3 is made up of 14 amino acids.